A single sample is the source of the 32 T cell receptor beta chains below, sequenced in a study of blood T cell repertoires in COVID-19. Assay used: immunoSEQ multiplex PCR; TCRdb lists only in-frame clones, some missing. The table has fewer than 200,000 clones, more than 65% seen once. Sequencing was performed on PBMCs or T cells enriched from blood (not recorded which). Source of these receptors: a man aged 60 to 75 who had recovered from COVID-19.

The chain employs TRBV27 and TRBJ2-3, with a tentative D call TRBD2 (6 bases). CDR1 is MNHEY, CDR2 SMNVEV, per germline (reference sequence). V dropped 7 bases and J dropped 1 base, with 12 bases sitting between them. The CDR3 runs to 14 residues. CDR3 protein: CASTRGGRTDTQYF. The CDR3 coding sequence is TGTGCCAGCACCCGGGGAGGACGCACAGATACGCAGTATTTT.

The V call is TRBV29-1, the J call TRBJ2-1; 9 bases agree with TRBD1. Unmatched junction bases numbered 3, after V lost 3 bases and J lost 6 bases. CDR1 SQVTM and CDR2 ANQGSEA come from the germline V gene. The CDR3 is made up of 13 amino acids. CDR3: CSVDPTGGNEQFF. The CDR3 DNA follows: TGCAGCGTTGATCCGACAGGGGGCAATGAGCAGTTCTTC.

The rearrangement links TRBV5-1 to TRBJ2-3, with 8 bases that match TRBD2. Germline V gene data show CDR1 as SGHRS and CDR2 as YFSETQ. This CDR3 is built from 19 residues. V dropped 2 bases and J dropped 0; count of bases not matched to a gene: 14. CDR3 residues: CASSLGGGAGALSTDTQYF. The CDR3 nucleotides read TGCGCCAGCAGCTTAGGAGGTGGAGCGGGGGCGCTTAGCACAGATACGCAGTATTTT.

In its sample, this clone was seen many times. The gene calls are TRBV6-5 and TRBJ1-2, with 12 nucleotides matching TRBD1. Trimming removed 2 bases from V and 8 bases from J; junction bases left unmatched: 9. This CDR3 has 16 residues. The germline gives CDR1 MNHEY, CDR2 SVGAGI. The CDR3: CASSYGGQGAPGGYTF. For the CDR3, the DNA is TGTGCCAGCAGTTACGGGGGACAGGGGGCGCCCGGGGGCTACACCTTC.

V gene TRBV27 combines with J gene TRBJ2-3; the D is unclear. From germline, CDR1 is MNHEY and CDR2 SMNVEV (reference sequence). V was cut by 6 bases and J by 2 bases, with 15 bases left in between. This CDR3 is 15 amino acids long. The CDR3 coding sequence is TGTGCCAGCAGAGCTTTACTGACTGTCACAGATACGCAGTATTTT. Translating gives CASRALLTVTDTQYF.

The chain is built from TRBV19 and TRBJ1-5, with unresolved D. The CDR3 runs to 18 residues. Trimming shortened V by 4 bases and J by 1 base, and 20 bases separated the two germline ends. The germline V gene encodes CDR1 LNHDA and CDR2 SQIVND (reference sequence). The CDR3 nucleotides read TGTGCCAGTAGTACCCCGGGAGCCCTGGGGTGGAGCAATCAGCCCCAGCATTTT. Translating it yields CASSTPGALGWSNQPQHF.

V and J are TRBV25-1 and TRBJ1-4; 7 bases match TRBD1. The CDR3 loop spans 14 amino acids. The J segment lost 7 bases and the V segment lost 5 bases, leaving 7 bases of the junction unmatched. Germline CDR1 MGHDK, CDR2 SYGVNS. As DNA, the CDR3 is TGTGCCAGCAGTCTCCAGGGGGTTAGTGAAAAACTGTTTTTT. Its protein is CASSLQGVSEKLFF.

In DNA, the CDR3 is TGTGCCAGCACCCCCGGGGGGACTCAAGAGACCCAGTACTTC. Its protein product is CASTPGGTQETQYF. The rearrangement uses TRBV28 and TRBJ2-5; 7 bases are a match to TRBD2. The CDR3 runs 14 residues. V lost 7 bases to trimming and J lost 2 bases; unmatched junction nucleotides: 7. The V gene's germline CDR1 is MDHEN and CDR2 SYDVKM. The whole variable domain, filled in from reference TRBV28 and TRBJ2-5, reads DVKVTQSSRYLVKRTGEKVFLECVQDMDHENMFWYRQDPGLGLRLIYFSYDVKMKEKGDIPEGYSVSREKKERFSLILESASTNQTSMYLCASTPGGTQETQYFGPGTRLLVL.

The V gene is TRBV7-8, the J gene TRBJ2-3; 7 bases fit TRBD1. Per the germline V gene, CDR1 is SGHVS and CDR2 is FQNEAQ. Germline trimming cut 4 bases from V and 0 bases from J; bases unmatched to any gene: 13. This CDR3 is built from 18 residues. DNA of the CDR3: TGTGCCAGCAGCTCACAGGGGCCGCTTTTCCCTAGCACAGATACGCAGTATTTT. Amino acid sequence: CASSSQGPLFPSTDTQYF.

The chain's CDR3 is CASSDPRVSLFQETQYF. The DNA for the CDR3 is TGTGCCAGCAGTGACCCCAGGGTTTCATTGTTCCAAGAGACCCAGTACTTC. The V call is TRBV6-1, the J call TRBJ2-5, with D possibly matching TRBD1 (5 bases). V lost 3 bases and J lost 1, with 18 bases in between. This CDR3 is 17 amino acids long. Germline V gene lookup returns CDR1 MNHNS and CDR2 SASEGT.

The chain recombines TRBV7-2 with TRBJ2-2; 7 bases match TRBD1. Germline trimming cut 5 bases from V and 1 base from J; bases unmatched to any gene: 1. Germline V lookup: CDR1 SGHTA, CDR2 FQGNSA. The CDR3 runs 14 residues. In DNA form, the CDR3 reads TGTGCCAGCAGCCGGACAGGGAACACCGGGGAGCTGTTTTTT. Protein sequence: CASSRTGNTGELFF.

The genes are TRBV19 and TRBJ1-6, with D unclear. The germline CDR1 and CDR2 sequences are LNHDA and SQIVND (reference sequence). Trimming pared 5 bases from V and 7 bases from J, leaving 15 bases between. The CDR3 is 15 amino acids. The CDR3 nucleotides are TGTGCCAGTAGTTCACGAGCAGACATGAATTCACCCCTCCACTTT. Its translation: CASSSRADMNSPLHF.

DNA for the CDR3: TGTGCCAGCAGTTTCCGCGGGACAGGGAACGAGCAGTACTTC. Translating gives CASSFRGTGNEQYF. The gene calls are TRBV6-5 and TRBJ2-7; 9 positions match TRBD1. Germline CDR1 is MNHEY and CDR2 is SVGAGI. V shed 4 bases, J shed 5 bases, and the junction held 6 bases outside the gene matches. CDR3 length: 14 residues.

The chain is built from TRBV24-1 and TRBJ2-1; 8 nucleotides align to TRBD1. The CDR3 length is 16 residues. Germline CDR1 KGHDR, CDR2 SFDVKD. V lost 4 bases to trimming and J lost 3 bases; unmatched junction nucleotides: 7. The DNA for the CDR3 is TGTGCCACCAGTGAGACCGACAGGGGTCTCTACAATGAGCAGTTCTTC. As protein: CATSETDRGLYNEQFF.

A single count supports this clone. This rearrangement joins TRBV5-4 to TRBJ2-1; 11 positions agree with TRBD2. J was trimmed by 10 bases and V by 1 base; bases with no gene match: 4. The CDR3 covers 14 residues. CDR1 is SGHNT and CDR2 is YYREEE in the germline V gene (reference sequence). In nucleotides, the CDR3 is TGTGCCAGCAGCTTGTTTAGCGGGAGGGCGGAGCAGTTCTTC. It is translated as CASSLFSGRAEQFF.

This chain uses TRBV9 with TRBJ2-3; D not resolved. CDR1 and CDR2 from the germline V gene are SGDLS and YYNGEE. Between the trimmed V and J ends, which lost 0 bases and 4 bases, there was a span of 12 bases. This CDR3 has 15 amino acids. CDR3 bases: TGTGCCAGCAGCGTAGAATCCCGGTCTGCAGATACGCAGTATTTT. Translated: CASSVESRSADTQYF.

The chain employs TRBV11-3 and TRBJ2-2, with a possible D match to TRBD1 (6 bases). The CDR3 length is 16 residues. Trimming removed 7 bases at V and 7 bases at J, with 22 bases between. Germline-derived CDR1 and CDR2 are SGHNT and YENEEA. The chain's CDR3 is CASTDRRDTHGGELFF. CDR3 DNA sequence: TGTGCCAGCACCGATCGTAGGGACACACACGGCGGGGAGCTGTTTTTT.

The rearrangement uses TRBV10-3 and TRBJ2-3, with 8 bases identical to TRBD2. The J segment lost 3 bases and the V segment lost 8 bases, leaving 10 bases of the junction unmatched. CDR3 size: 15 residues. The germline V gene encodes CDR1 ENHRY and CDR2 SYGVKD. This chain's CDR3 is CAIAYGSGGTDTQYF. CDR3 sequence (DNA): TGTGCCATCGCCTATGGGAGCGGGGGAACAGATACGCAGTATTTT.

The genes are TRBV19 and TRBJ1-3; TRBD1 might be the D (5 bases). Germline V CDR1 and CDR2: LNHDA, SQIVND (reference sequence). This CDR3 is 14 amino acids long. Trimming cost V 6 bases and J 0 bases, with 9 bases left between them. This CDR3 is CASRRDASGNTIYF. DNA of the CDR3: TGTGCCAGTAGGCGGGACGCCTCTGGAAACACCATATATTTT.

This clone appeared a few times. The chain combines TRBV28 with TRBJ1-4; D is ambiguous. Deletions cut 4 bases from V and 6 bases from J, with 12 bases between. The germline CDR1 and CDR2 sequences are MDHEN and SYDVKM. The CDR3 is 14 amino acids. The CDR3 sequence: CASSSGRRDEKLFF. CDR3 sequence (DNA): TGTGCCAGCAGTTCAGGTCGCAGAGATGAAAAACTGTTTTTT.

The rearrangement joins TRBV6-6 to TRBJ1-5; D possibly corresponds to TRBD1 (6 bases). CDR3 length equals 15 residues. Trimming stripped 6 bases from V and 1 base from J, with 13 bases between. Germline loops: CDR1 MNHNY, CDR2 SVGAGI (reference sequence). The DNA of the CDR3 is TGTGCCAGCAGCCCGGACAGTCTGAGCAATCAGCCCCAGCATTTT. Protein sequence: CASSPDSLSNQPQHF.

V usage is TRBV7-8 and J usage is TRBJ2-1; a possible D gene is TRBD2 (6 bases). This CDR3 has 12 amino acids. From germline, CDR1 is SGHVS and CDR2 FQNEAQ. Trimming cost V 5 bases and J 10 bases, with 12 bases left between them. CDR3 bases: TGTGCCAGCAGCCCCCCCGGAGGGGAGCAGTTCTTC. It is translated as CASSPPGGEQFF.

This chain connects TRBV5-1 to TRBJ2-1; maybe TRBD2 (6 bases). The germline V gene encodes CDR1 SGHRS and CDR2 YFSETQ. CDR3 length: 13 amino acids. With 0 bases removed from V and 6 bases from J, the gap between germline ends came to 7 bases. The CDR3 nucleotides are TGCGCCAGCAGCTTGGGGACTACCAATGAGCAGTTCTTC. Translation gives CASSLGTTNEQFF.

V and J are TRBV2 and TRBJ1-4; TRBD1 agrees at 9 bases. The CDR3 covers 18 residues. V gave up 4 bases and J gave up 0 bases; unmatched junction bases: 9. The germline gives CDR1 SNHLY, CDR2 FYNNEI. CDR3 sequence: CASSGRGTGKATNEKLFF. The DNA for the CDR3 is TGTGCCAGCAGTGGAAGGGGGACAGGGAAGGCAACTAATGAAAAACTGTTTTTT.

The CDR3 DNA reads as TGTGCCACCAGTGATTTGCCAGGGGAACTATCTGGCTACACCTTC. Its translation is CATSDLPGELSGYTF. V gene TRBV24-1 combines with J gene TRBJ1-2; weak D call: TRBD1 (6 bases). Germline V gene sequence: CDR1 KGHDR, CDR2 SFDVKD. There are 15 residues in the CDR3. Deletions cut 0 bases from V and 7 bases from J, with 14 bases between.

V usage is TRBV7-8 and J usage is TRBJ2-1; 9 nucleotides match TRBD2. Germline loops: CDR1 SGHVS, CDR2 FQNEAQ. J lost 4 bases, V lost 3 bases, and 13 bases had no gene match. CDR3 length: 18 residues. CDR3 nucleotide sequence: TGTGCCAGCAGCTTCCCTCGTATCCTAGCGGGAATGTACAATGAGCAGTTCTTC. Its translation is CASSFPRILAGMYNEQFF.

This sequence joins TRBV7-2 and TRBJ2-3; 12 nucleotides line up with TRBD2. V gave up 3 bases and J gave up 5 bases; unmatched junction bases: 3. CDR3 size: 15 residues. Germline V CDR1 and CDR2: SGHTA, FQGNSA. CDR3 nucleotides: TGTGCCAGCAGCTTGACTAGCGGGGGTGGAGATACGCAGTATTTT. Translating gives CASSLTSGGGDTQYF.

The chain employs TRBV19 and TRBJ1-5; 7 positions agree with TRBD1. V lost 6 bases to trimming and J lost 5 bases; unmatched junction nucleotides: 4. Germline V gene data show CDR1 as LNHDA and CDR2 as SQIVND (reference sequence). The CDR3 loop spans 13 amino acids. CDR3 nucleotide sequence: TGTGCCAGTAGGGGACAGCTCTATCAGCCCCAGCATTTT. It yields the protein CASRGQLYQPQHF.

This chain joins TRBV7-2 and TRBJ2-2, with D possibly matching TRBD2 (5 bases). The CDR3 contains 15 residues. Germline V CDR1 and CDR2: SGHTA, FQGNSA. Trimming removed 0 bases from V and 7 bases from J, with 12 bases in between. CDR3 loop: CASSLAGALRGELFF. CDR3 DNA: TGTGCCAGCAGCTTAGCGGGAGCCCTTCGCGGGGAGCTGTTTTTT.

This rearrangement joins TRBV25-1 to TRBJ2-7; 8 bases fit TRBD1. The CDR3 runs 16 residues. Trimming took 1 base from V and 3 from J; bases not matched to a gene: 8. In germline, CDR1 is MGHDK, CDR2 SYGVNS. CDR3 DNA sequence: TGTGCCAGCAGTGAATCTGGAAGACAGGGGCGCTACGAGCAGTACTTC. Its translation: CASSESGRQGRYEQYF.

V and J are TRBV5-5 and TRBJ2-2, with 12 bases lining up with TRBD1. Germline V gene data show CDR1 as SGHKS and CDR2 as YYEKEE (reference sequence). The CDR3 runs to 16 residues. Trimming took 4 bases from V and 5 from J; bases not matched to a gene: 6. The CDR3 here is CASSRRDRGRTGELFF. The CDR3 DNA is TGTGCCAGCAGCCGCCGGGACAGGGGGCGAACCGGGGAGCTGTTTTTT.

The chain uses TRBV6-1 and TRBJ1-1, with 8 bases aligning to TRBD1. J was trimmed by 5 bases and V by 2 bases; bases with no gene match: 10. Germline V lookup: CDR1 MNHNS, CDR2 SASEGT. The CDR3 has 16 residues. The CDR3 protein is CASSEPGQGRGTEAFF. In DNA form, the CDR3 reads TGTGCCAGCAGTGAACCCGGACAGGGCAGGGGGACTGAAGCTTTCTTT.